This T cell receptor (beta chain) was retrieved from a study of T cell responses to AZD1222 COVID-19 vaccine. At the level of the study: The study pooled second doses at about 4 or about 12 weeks.

Method: immunoSEQ multiplex PCR; TCRdb's copy keeps in-frame clones and lacks some. This table has 140,000 or so clones, over 75% appearing once. Comment on this clone: No antigen is known for it.

CDR3 size: 14 residues. Between the trimmed V and J ends, which lost 3 bases and 4 bases, there was a span of 10 bases. Germline CDR1 is MNHNY and CDR2 is SVGAGI (reference sequence). Whole-study results and caveats: The study found Spike-specific TCR breadth and depth rose after two AZD1222 doses. The number of AZD1222 recipients seropositive at baseline was only five or six. Dominant at 160-218 and 743-854, vaccine-associated CD4 TCRs also spanned spike.

The chain joins TRBV6-6 to TRBJ1-5; D gene uncertain. The source material was peripheral blood, sampled on day 0 of AZD1222 vaccination. This clonotype was obtained from an adult in good health. The CDR3 DNA sequence: TGTGCCAGCAGTTATGGGCAGGAAAATCAGCCCCAGCATTTT. Residues: CASSYGQENQPQHF.